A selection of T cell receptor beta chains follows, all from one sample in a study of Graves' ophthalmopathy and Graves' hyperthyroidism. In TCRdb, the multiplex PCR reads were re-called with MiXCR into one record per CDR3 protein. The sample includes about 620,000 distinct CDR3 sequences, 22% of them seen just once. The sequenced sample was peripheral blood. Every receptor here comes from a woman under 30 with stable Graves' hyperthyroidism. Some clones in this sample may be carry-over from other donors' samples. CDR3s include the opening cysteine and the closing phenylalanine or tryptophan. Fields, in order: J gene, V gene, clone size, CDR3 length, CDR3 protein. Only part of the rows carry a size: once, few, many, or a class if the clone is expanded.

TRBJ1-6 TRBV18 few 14 CASSPRGQNSPLHF
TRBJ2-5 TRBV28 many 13 CASIGTEEETQYF
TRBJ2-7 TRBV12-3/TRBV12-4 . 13 CASTLGPIYEQYF
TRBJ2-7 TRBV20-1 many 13 CSARPGNPVEQYF
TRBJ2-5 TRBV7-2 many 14 CASSLASGQETQYF
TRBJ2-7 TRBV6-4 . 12 CASRTPQGTQYF
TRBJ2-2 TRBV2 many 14 CASSERLGTGELFF
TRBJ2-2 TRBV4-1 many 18 CASSQDNGDLEDTGELFF
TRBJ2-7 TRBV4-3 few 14 CASSQEWSSYEQYF
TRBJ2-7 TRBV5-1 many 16 CASSLASGQVTYEQYF
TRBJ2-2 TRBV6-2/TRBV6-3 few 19 CASINKGWVWAGMTGELFF
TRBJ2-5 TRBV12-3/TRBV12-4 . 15 CASRETSGVYETQYF
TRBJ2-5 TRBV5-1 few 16 CASSVPGLAIGETQYF
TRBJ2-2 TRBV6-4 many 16 CASSLEVGGNTGELFF
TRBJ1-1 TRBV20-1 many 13 CSASGQLNTEAFF
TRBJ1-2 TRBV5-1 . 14 CASSNPGQTYGYTF
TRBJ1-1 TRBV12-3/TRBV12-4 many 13 CASSLERSTEAFF
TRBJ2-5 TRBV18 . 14 CASSPQLEAETQYF
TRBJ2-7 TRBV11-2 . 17 CASSLDLPTSVSYEQYF
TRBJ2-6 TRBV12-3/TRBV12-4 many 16 CASRNDRGRGANVLTF
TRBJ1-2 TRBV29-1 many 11 CSVALGGSYTF
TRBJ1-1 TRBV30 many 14 CAWSVRRSHTEAFF
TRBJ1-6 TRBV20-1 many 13 CSASYRDNSPLHF
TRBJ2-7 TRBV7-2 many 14 CASSPGTGEIEQYF
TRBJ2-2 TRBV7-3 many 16 CASSQGASSNTGELFF
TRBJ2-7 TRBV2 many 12 CASRLAAYEQYF
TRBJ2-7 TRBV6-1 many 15 CASSDEGTGAYEQYF
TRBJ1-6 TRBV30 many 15 CAWSFVSGGSSPLHF
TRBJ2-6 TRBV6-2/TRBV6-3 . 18 CASTTFRDTLSGANVLTF
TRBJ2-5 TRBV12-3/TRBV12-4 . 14 CASSFSTTGETQYF
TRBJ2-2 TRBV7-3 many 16 CASSLIGGRNTGELFF
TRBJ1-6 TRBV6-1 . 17 CASISAQGSSYNSPLHF
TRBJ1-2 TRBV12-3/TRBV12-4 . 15 CASSLARRGVYGYTF
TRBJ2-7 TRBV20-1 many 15 CSASPVDWSLYEQYF
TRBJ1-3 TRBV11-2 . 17 CASSGGPGPISGNTIYF
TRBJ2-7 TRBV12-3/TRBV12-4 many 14 CASSFGLALYEQYF
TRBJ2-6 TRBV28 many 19 CASSFLTGTGAAGANVLTF
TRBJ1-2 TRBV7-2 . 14 CASSLAGLYEGYTF
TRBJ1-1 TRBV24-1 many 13 CATSDPGDTEAFF
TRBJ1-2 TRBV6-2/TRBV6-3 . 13 CASSPQGFEGYTF
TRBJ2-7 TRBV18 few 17 CASSPLGFGQGEYEQYF